Shown below are 31 T cell receptor beta chains from a single sample sequenced in a study of blood T cell repertoires in COVID-19. TCRdb's table, derived via immunoSEQ multiplex PCR, lists solely in-frame clones and lacks some. The sample has about 190,000 clones, less than 90% seen once. Sequencing was carried out using PBMCs or T cells enriched from blood (not recorded which). Receptors originate from a woman younger than 45 who had been exposed to COVID-19.

The chain joins TRBV30 to TRBJ1-2; D is possibly TRBD1 (5 bases). The CDR3 length is 12 residues. The V end was cut by 2 bases, the J end by 8 bases, with 12 bases between. Germline V lookup: CDR1 GTSNPN, CDR2 SVGIG (reference sequence). The CDR3 DNA follows: TGTGCCTGGAGTTTGGGGCTGGTAGGCTACACCTTC. Translation gives CAWSLGLVGYTF. Looking up the rest from reference TRBV30 and TRBJ1-2 gives the full variable domain: SQTIHQWPATLVQPVGSPLSLECTVEGTSNPNLYWYRQAAGRGLQLLFYSVGIGQISSEVPQNLSASRPQDRQFILSSKKLLLSDSGFYLCAWSLGLVGYTFGSGTRLTVV.

This clone was picked up a small number of times. The chain joins TRBV6-4 to TRBJ2-7, with 7 bases fitting TRBD2. Trimming removed 5 bases from V and 5 bases from J; junction bases left unmatched: 9. Germline V gene sequence: CDR1 MRHNA, CDR2 SNTAGT. The CDR3 runs 14 residues. Written as DNA, the CDR3 is TGTGCCAGCAGTCCTACAAGCGGGGTGGACGAGCAGTACTTC. It is translated as CASSPTSGVDEQYF.

This clone was picked up one time. This chain links TRBV18 with TRBJ2-3; 12 bases line up with TRBD2. This CDR3 comprises 15 residues. Unmatched junction bases numbered 1, after V lost 3 bases and J lost 3 bases. CDR1 and CDR2 (germline): KGHSH, LQKENI. The CDR3 protein is CASSPTSGGTDTQYF. Here the CDR3 DNA reads TGTGCCAGCTCACCCACTAGCGGGGGGACAGATACGCAGTATTTT.

The V call is TRBV3-1 (or the pseudogene TRBV3-2), the J call TRBJ1-2; TRBD1 agrees at 7 bases. Germline CDR1 and CDR2: LGHDT and YNNKEL (reference sequence). V lost 1 base, J lost 3 bases, and 14 bases stayed unmatched. This CDR3 spans 18 amino acids. The CDR3 nucleotides read TGTGCCAGCAGCCAAGTCCCAAGCACCACAGGGGAGGACTATGGCTACACCTTC. Its translation: CASSQVPSTTGEDYGYTF.

This clone appeared a few times. J is TRBJ1-2 and V is TRBV11-2; the D is unclear. Trimming removed 7 bases from V and 0 bases from J, with 18 bases in between. Germline V gene data show CDR1 as SGHAT and CDR2 as FQNNGV. The CDR3 consists of 16 residues. CDR3 nucleotide sequence: TGTGCCAGCACAGAGACAACCGTCAGAGCTAACTATGGCTACACCTTC. This gives the protein CASTETTVRANYGYTF.

This chain links TRBV3-1 (or the pseudogene TRBV3-2) with TRBJ2-1, with 14 nucleotides matching TRBD2. The germline CDR1 and CDR2 sequences are LGHDT and YNNKEL (reference sequence). J lost 7 bases, V lost 1 base, and 9 bases had no gene match. The CDR3 extends over 18 amino acids. The CDR3 is CASSQAGTSGGYRNEQFF. CDR3 in DNA: TGTGCCAGCAGCCAAGCAGGGACTAGCGGGGGATACCGGAATGAGCAGTTCTTC.

The V call is TRBV7-8, the J call TRBJ1-6; 10 nucleotides match TRBD1. The J segment lost 8 bases and the V segment lost 0 bases, leaving 7 bases of the junction unmatched. Germline values: CDR1 SGHVS, CDR2 FQNEAQ. The CDR3 sequence is 17 residues long. CDR3 in amino acids: CASSLARTGGIHSPLHF. CDR3 coding DNA: TGTGCCAGCAGCTTAGCCAGGACAGGGGGTATACATTCACCCCTCCACTTT.

The rearrangement links TRBV5-1 to TRBJ2-1; the match to TRBD1 covers 8 bases. With 4 bases clipped from V and 6 bases from J, the junction kept 9 bases outside the gene matches. Germline loops: CDR1 SGHRS, CDR2 YFSETQ. The CDR3 covers 15 residues. The CDR3: CASSLDRAPTNEQFF. CDR3 nucleotide sequence: TGCGCCAGCAGCCTGGACAGGGCTCCAACCAATGAGCAGTTCTTC.

This rearrangement joins TRBV12-3 or TRBV12-4 to TRBJ2-5; 7 nucleotides match TRBD2. V lost 7 bases, J lost 3 bases, and 5 bases stayed unmatched. The CDR3 covers 13 residues. CDR3 in DNA: TGTGCCAGCACCCCGGGGGGTGAAGAGACCCAGTACTTC. It yields the protein CASTPGGEETQYF.

This rearrangement joins TRBV5-5 to TRBJ1-2, with D hard to call. The V gene's germline CDR1 is SGHKS and CDR2 YYEKEE (reference sequence). This CDR3 is built from 14 residues. V was trimmed by 1 base and J by 2 bases, leaving 9 bases between them. The DNA of the CDR3 is TGTGCCAGCAGCTTGTCCCAATCCAACTATGGCTACACCTTC. Translation gives CASSLSQSNYGYTF. Drawing the rest from reference TRBV5-5 and TRBJ1-2, the complete variable domain is DAGVTQSPTHLIKTRGQQVTLRCSPISGHKSVSWYQQVLGQGPQFIFQYYEKEERGRGNFPDRFSARQFPNYSSELNVNALLLGDSALYLCASSLSQSNYGYTFGSGTRLTVV.

The V gene is TRBV6-5, the J gene TRBJ1-2; TRBD1 might be the D (5 bases). The germline CDR1 and CDR2 sequences are MNHEY and SVGAGI. This CDR3 comprises 13 residues. V shed 6 bases and J shed 4 bases, with 12 bases lying between them. CDR3 DNA: TGTGCCAGCAGGGCACAGGAGTTCTATGGCTACACCTTC. Its protein is CASRAQEFYGYTF.

This sequence joins TRBV11-2 and TRBJ1-5; D is perhaps TRBD1 (5 bases). Germline values: CDR1 SGHAT, CDR2 FQNNGV. Trimming cost V 5 bases and J 5 bases, with 16 bases left between them. This CDR3 is 15 amino acids long. CDR3 nucleotide sequence: TGTGCCAGCAGCCGAACCGGGACTCAGGATCAGCCCCAGCATTTT. Its translation: CASSRTGTQDQPQHF.

The rearrangement uses TRBV9 and TRBJ2-5; TRBD1 aligns across 10 bases. CDR1 is SGDLS and CDR2 is YYNGEE in the germline V gene. CDR3 length: 15 residues. Trimming cost V 4 bases and J 5 bases; bases outside gene matches: 8. CDR3 DNA sequence: TGTGCCAGCAGCCCCCGGACAGGGGGGGAGGAGACCCAGTACTTC. Translating gives CASSPRTGGEETQYF.

The rearrangement joins TRBV6-5 to TRBJ1-6; D gene uncertain. CDR1 is MNHEY, CDR2 SVGAGI, per germline. The ends were cut back, 4 bases at V and 10 bases at J, with 8 bases in the middle. There are 12 residues in the CDR3. The CDR3, as DNA: TGTGCCAGCAGTTCGAGAATCTCACCCCTCCACTTT. This sequence encodes CASSSRISPLHF.

The rearrangement joins TRBV5-1 to TRBJ1-5; D possibly corresponds to TRBD1 (5 bases). Trimming took off 7 bases at V and 2 bases at J, with 13 bases between the two ends. The CDR3 sequence is 14 residues long. CDR1 and CDR2 (germline): SGHRS, YFSETQ. In DNA form, the CDR3 reads TGCGCCAGCGGGTGGGGCAGGGGCAATCAGCCCCAGCATTTT. As protein: CASGWGRGNQPQHF.

The chain is built from TRBV9 and TRBJ1-1; TRBD1 might be the D (5 bases). Trimming shortened V by 5 bases and J by 1 base, and 15 bases separated the two germline ends. Germline values: CDR1 SGDLS, CDR2 YYNGEE. CDR3 length: 15 residues. For the CDR3, the DNA is TGTGCCAGCAGAGGTGTAGGCCAGGGGAACACTGAAGCTTTCTTT. Its protein product is CASRGVGQGNTEAFF.

The chain has TRBV19 and TRBJ2-3; 9 bases match TRBD2. The CDR3 totals 15 residues. Germline CDR1 and CDR2: LNHDA and SQIVND (reference sequence). V lost 6 bases and J lost 4; bases outside the gene matches: 8. DNA for the CDR3: TGTGCCAGTAGGACCCCGGGACTAGCTTCAGATACGCAGTATTTT. Translated, it gives CASRTPGLASDTQYF.

This clone came up a few times. The chain links TRBV5-1 to TRBJ2-5; D may be TRBD2 (6 bases). V lost 2 bases and J lost 3, with 11 bases in between. The CDR3 runs 14 residues. Looked up from germline, CDR1 is SGHRS and CDR2 is YFSETQ. The CDR3 bases are TGCGCCAGCAGCTTATCCGGGGGTGAAGAGACCCAGTACTTC. Protein product: CASSLSGGEETQYF.

This sequence joins TRBV3-1 (or the pseudogene TRBV3-2) and TRBJ2-2; the D gene is possibly TRBD2 (7 bases). This CDR3 is built from 18 residues. In germline, CDR1 is LGHDT, CDR2 YNNKEL (reference sequence). The V and J ends lost 4 bases and 3 bases respectively, with 21 bases between them. The DNA of the CDR3 is TGTGCCAGCAGCCCCTGGGGGGAGGGACAAGGGGACACCGGGGAGCTGTTTTTT. Translated: CASSPWGEGQGDTGELFF.

This chain connects TRBV6-6 to TRBJ1-5; D unresolved. Germline V gives CDR1 MNHNY, CDR2 SVGAGI (reference sequence). There are 15 residues in the CDR3. V was clipped by 7 bases and J by 0 bases, with 13 bases between them. CDR3 region: CASTILSPSNQPQHF. The DNA for the CDR3 is TGTGCCAGCACCATACTGTCGCCTAGCAATCAGCCCCAGCATTTT.

The chain uses TRBV7-6 and TRBJ2-5, with D possibly TRBD2 on 6 matching bases. The CDR3 contains 14 residues. Germline-derived CDR1 and CDR2 are SGHVS and FNYEAQ. Between the trimmed V and J ends, which lost 1 base and 5 bases, there was a span of 11 bases. CDR3 DNA: TGTGCCAGCAGCTTAGGACTAGGAGCGGAGACCCAGTACTTC. Amino acids: CASSLGLGAETQYF.

J is TRBJ1-5 and V is TRBV30; D call uncertain. Trimming pared 6 bases from V and 5 bases from J, leaving 17 bases between. This CDR3 comprises 14 residues. Germline-derived CDR1 and CDR2 are GTSNPN and SVGIG (reference sequence). CDR3 coding DNA: TGTGCCTGCCAAGACCCCAGCGCGCATCAGCCCCAGCATTTT. Amino acids: CACQDPSAHQPQHF.

V and J are TRBV29-1 and TRBJ1-2; possible D gene TRBD1, 5 bases. In germline, CDR1 is SQVTM, CDR2 ANQGSEA. V was shortened by 4 bases and J by 5 bases, with 20 bases between the two germline ends. This CDR3 is 15 amino acids long. CDR3 bases: TGCAGCGTTGTTGGACCTAGCCGGGGGGGTTATGGCTACACCTTC. Its protein is CSVVGPSRGGYGYTF.

A few counts support this clone. CDR3 sequence (DNA): TGTGCCAGCAGCTGGCCGGGGGGAGAGACCCAGTACTTC. As protein: CASSWPGGETQYF. J is TRBJ2-5 and V is TRBV11-1; 7 nucleotides agree with TRBD2. With 4 bases clipped from V and 4 bases from J, the junction kept 3 bases outside the gene matches. The length of the CDR3 is 13 residues. Germline V gene sequence: CDR1 SGHAT, CDR2 FQDESV (reference sequence). The whole variable domain, filled in from reference TRBV11-1 and TRBJ2-5, reads EAEVAQSPRYKITEKSQAVAFWCDPISGHATLYWYRQILGQGPELLVQFQDESVVDDSQLPKDRFSAERLKGVDSTLKIQPAELGDSAMYLCASSWPGGETQYFGPGTRLLVL.

The rearrangement links TRBV6-2 or TRBV6-3 to TRBJ1-5; unclear D gene. Germline assignment: CDR1 MNHEY and CDR2 SVGEGT. The V gene lost 6 bases and the J gene lost 5 bases, with 17 bases spanning the gap. This CDR3 contains 15 residues. As DNA, the CDR3 is TGTGCCAGCAGCCCCCGGGGAGGCTGGGATCAGCCCCAGCATTTT. Its translation is CASSPRGGWDQPQHF.

V usage is TRBV30 and J usage is TRBJ1-2; tentative D call: TRBD1 (5 bases). The CDR3 loop spans 11 amino acids. Germline V gene data show CDR1 as GTSNPN and CDR2 as SVGIG (reference sequence). Trimming left V 5 bases short and J 8 bases short, with 12 bases between. Here the CDR3 DNA reads TGTGCCTGGTCCTGGGAGGGGGGCTACACCTTC. This encodes CAWSWEGGYTF.

This clone showed up just a few times. The rearrangement uses TRBV27 and TRBJ1-1; D might be TRBD1 (6 bases). Trimming pared 4 bases from V and 2 bases from J, leaving 11 bases between. Germline CDR1 reads MNHEY; CDR2 reads SMNVEV (reference sequence). This CDR3 has 14 amino acids. CDR3 nucleotides: TGTGCCAGCAGTTGGAGGGGGGGAAACACTGAAGCTTTCTTT. It yields the protein CASSWRGGNTEAFF.

This rearrangement joins TRBV6-5 to TRBJ2-5; D is possibly TRBD2 (5 bases). The CDR3 runs to 12 residues. Germline V gene sequence: CDR1 MNHEY, CDR2 SVGAGI. Trimming left V 7 bases short and J 4 bases short, with 10 bases between. CDR3 loop: CASTQGGETQYF. The CDR3 region has the DNA TGTGCCAGCACCCAAGGAGGAGAGACCCAGTACTTC.

The gene calls are TRBV30 and TRBJ2-3; the D gene is possibly TRBD2 (6 bases). CDR1 is GTSNPN, CDR2 SVGIG, per germline (reference sequence). Trimming shortened V by 3 bases and J by 1 base, and 11 bases separated the two germline ends. The CDR3 runs to 14 residues. The CDR3 reads CAWRDRGGTDTQYF. As DNA, the CDR3 is TGTGCCTGGAGGGACCGCGGGGGCACAGATACGCAGTATTTT.

The rearrangement uses TRBV11-2 and TRBJ1-2; D is ambiguous. This CDR3 has 17 residues. V was clipped by 0 bases and J by 0 bases, with 14 bases between them. Germline-derived CDR1 and CDR2 are SGHAT and FQNNGV. CDR3 sequence: CASSLDSQTRANYGYTF. In DNA, the CDR3 is TGTGCCAGCAGCTTAGATTCCCAGACTAGGGCTAACTATGGCTACACCTTC.

This clone was counted once. This chain links TRBV19 with TRBJ1-5, with D perhaps matching TRBD1 (6 bases). The CDR3 loop spans 15 amino acids. Per germline, CDR1 LNHDA and CDR2 SQIVND (reference sequence). The V gene lost 3 bases and the J gene lost 7 bases, with 16 bases spanning the gap. In nucleotides, the CDR3 is TGTGCCAGTAGTATCGAGCGGGGTAGGGGGCAGCCCCAGCATTTT. This codes for CASSIERGRGQPQHF.